This T cell receptor beta chain is drawn from a study of blood T cell repertoires in COVID-19. About the research overall: The cDNA or gDNA used as material had been derived from T cells, B-cell-depleted T cells, or PBMCs.

The assay was immunoSEQ multiplex PCR, and TCRdb's table has in-frame clones only and misses some. The repertoire includes 85,000 to 130,000 clones, roughly 90% of them detected once, and 0.97% sits in the top ten. This CDR3 spans 13 amino acids. Trimming shortened V by 5 bases and J by 6 bases, and 10 bases separated the two germline ends. The germline CDR1 and CDR2 sequences are WNHNN and SYGVQD (reference sequence). This clone appeared once. Sequencing used peripheral blood. V is TRBV10-1 and J is TRBJ2-2; TRBD1 might be the D (5 bases). The receptor comes from a man aged 60 to 75 with acute or convalescent COVID-19. Written as DNA, the CDR3 is TGCGCCAGCAGTATCGACAGAGCCGGGGAGCTGTTTTTT. This encodes CASSIDRAGELFF.